In its sample, the clone carrying this T cell receptor beta chain was seen a few times. As yet, its antigen is unknown. Using CD45RO/CCR7/CD25/CD127/CD95/CD27, CD4+ naive, central memory, regulatory and stem cell-like memory cells were sorted. Every sorted population was more than 98% pure. Of the isolated RNA, all was reverse transcribed, and so the sequenced material was expressed TCRB transcripts. Sequenced by immunoSEQ multiplex PCR; TCRdb stores in-frame clones only, minus some. This sample has 200,000 to 250,000 clones, with 25% to 35% found just once. There are 14 residues in the CDR3. V lost 2 bases, J lost 7 bases, and 11 bases lay in between. Germline V CDR1 and CDR2: SGHAT, FQNNGV. The sample originates from a study of beta chain features in type 1 diabetes. For the study at large: The patients were much like the healthy donors in age, gender and cell yields.

Whole-study findings and limits: A potential influence of HLA type upon TCRB rearrangement remained unresolved herein.

This TCR derives from a man aged 25 to 40 in good health. Specimen: central memory CD4+ T cells from blood. The chain combines TRBV11-2 with TRBJ2-2; D might be TRBD1 (6 bases). In DNA form, the CDR3 reads TGTGCCAGCAGCTTATCCGGACAGTACGGGGAGCTGTTTTTT. Translated: CASSLSGQYGELFF.